The T cell receptor beta chain under discussion was sequenced for a study of blood T cells in healthy people across ages. The germline V and J ends were trimmed by 8 bases and 0 bases, with 9 bases remaining between them. Germline loops: CDR1 SGHTA, CDR2 FQGNSA. CDR3 size: 13 residues. A sample-barcoded 5' primer and a J-beta primer mix were used in a second PCR of roughly 7 to 12 cycles. Each cDNA molecule carried a tag from a template-switch adaptor that contained 12 random nucleotides. TCRdb re-called the 5' RACE reads with MiXCR, one entry per CDR3 protein. The sample has roughly 730,000 distinct CDR3 sequences; just over 55% are singletons.

This sequence was found in a man aged 35-49 years in good health. The specimen sequenced was blood. The rearrangement uses TRBV7-2 and TRBJ2-3; D gene ambiguous. The CDR3 sequence: CASWAPSTDTQYF. Written as DNA, the CDR3 is TGTGCCAGCTGGGCCCCCAGCACAGATACGCAGTATTTT.